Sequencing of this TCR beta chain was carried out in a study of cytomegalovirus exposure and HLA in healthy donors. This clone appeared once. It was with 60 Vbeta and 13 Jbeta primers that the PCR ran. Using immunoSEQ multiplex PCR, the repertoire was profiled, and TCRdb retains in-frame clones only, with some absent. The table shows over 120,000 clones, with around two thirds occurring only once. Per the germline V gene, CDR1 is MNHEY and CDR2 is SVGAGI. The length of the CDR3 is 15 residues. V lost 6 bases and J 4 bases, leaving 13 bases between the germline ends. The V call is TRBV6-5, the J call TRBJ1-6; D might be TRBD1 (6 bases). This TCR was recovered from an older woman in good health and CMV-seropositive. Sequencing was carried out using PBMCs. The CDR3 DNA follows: TGTGCCAGCAGGGGGTGGCAGGGGTATAATTCACCCCTCCACTTT. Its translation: CASRGWQGYNSPLHF.